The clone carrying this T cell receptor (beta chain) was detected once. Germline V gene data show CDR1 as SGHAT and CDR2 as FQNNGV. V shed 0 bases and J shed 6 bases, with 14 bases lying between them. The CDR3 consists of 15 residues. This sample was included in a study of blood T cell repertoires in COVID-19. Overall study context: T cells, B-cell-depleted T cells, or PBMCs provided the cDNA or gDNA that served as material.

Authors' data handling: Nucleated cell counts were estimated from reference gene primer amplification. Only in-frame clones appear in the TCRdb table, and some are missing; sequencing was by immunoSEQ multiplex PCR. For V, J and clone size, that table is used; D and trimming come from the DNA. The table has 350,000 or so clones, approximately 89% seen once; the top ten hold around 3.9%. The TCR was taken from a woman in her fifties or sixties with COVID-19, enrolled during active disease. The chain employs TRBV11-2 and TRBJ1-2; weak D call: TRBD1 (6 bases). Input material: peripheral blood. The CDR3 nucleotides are TGTGCCAGCAGCTTAGACCCTACAGGGATTGATGGCTACACCTTC. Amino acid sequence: CASSLDPTGIDGYTF.